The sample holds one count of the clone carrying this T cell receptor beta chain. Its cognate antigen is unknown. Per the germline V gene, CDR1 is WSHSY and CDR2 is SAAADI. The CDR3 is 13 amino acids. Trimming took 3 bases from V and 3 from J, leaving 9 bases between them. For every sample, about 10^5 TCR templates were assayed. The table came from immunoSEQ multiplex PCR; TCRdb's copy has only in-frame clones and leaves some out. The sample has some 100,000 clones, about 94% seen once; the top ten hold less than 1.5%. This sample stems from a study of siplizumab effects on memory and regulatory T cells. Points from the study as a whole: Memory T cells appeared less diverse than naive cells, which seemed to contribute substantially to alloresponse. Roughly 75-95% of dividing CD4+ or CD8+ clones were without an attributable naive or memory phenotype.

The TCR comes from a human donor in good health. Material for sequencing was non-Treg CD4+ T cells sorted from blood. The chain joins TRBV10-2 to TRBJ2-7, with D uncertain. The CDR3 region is CASSEGLNYEQYF. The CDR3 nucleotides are TGCGCCAGCAGTGAAGGTCTAAACTACGAGCAGTACTTC.